What follows are 6 T cell receptor beta chains derived from one specimen sequenced in a study of blood T cell repertoires in COVID-19. Sequencing used immunoSEQ multiplex PCR; TCRdb keeps in-frame clones, though not all of them. The sample has under 250,000 clones, approximately 90% seen once. The sequencing sample was made of PBMCs or T cells enriched from blood (not recorded which). The receptors were gathered from a woman aged 18-29 years in a cohort exposed to, infected with or recovered from COVID-19 (not recorded which).

The V and J genes are TRBV2 and TRBJ1-4; D is perhaps TRBD1 (5 bases). This CDR3 contains 15 residues. V was clipped by 4 bases and J by 3 bases, with 12 bases between them. Germline V gives CDR1 SNHLY, CDR2 FYNNEI. The CDR3 loop reads CASSAYLGANEKLFF. CDR3 nucleotides: TGTGCCAGCAGTGCCTACTTAGGGGCTAATGAAAAACTGTTTTTT.

V usage is TRBV15 and J usage is TRBJ2-1; unclear D gene. The CDR3 runs to 13 residues. Trimming stripped 4 bases from V and 10 bases from J, with 14 bases between. Looked up from germline, CDR1 is LNHNV and CDR2 is YYDKDF (reference sequence). CDR3 sequence: CATSIPSSQEQFF. The CDR3 DNA reads TGTGCCACCAGCATACCGAGTTCACAGGAGCAGTTCTTC.

The V gene is TRBV4-2, the J gene TRBJ2-3; TRBD2 matches at 7 bases. The ends lost 5 bases at V and 1 base at J; junction bases unmatched: 6. The CDR3 runs 15 residues. CDR1 and CDR2 from the germline V gene are LGHNA and YNFKEQ. CDR3 DNA: TGTGCCAGCAGCTCGGGGGGTAGCGGCACAGATACGCAGTATTTT. Amino acids: CASSSGGSGTDTQYF.

This clone was seen only a few times. In nucleotides, the CDR3 is TGTGCCAGCAGTGAAACGCGGACCTACAATGAGCAGTTCTTC. This translates into CASSETRTYNEQFF. The chain has TRBV6-1 and TRBJ2-1; D unresolved. Germline lookup yields CDR1 MNHNS and CDR2 SASEGT. The CDR3 runs 14 residues. Trimming took 2 bases from V and 2 from J, leaving 7 bases between them.

This clone was found a few times. The chain has TRBV10-3 and TRBJ1-1; D not certain. The CDR3 is 14 residues long. CDR1 and CDR2 (germline): ENHRY, SYGVKD. Trimming took off 7 bases at V and 5 bases at J, with 17 bases between the two ends. This CDR3 reads CAITSSTGSTEAFF. The CDR3 nucleotides read TGTGCCATCACCTCTAGTACGGGGAGTACTGAAGCTTTCTTT.

V gene TRBV6-5 combines with J gene TRBJ2-7, with D perhaps matching TRBD2 (6 bases). The CDR3 has 13 residues. CDR1 MNHEY and CDR2 SVGAGI come from the germline V gene. V lost 6 bases and J lost 2, with 11 bases in between. CDR3 in amino acids: CASRPGLTYEQYF. Written as DNA, the CDR3 is TGTGCCAGCAGGCCGGGACTGACCTACGAGCAGTACTTC.